Following are 6 T cell receptor beta chains from one sample sequenced in a study of T cell responses to AZD1222 COVID-19 vaccine. Assay: immunoSEQ multiplex PCR; the TCRdb copy retains only in-frame clones and omits some. The sample lists approximately 150,000 clones; under 95% were seen once. Sequences were derived from peripheral blood, sampled on day 0 of AZD1222 vaccination. The source of these receptors is an adult in good health.

This chain connects TRBV7-8 to TRBJ1-2, with D possibly TRBD1 on 6 matching bases. V lost 5 bases to trimming and J lost 0 bases, with 22 bases between them. This CDR3 comprises 18 residues. Germline lookup yields CDR1 SGHVS and CDR2 FQNEAQ. The chain's CDR3 is CASSLTRIPGASNYGYTF. Written as DNA, the CDR3 is TGTGCCAGCAGCCTAACCCGGATCCCAGGGGCCTCTAACTATGGCTACACCTTC.

In this sample, this clone turned up once. The chain joins TRBV12-3 or TRBV12-4 to TRBJ1-5, with D maybe TRBD1 (5 bases). V was trimmed by 3 bases and J by 6 bases, leaving 9 bases between them. CDR3 length: 13 amino acids. Here the CDR3 DNA reads TGTGCCAGCAGTTTTCGCGGGGGTCAGCCCCAGCATTTT. Its protein product is CASSFRGGQPQHF.

The genes are TRBV19 and TRBJ1-1; tentatively, D is TRBD1 (6 bases). The germline V gene has CDR1 LNHDA and CDR2 SQIVND (reference sequence). The V and J ends lost 6 bases and 5 bases respectively, with 16 bases between them. This CDR3 has 14 amino acids. CDR3 in DNA: TGTGCCAGTAGGGCGGACAGCAGAACAACTGAAGCTTTCTTT. It is translated as CASRADSRTTEAFF.

This clone has a handful of counts. The gene calls are TRBV19 and TRBJ2-7; D not certain. Germline CDR1 and CDR2: LNHDA and SQIVND (reference sequence). This CDR3 spans 13 amino acids. V lost 5 bases to trimming and J lost 5 bases, with 13 bases between them. The CDR3 loop reads CASSELFPDEQYF. CDR3 bases: TGTGCCAGTAGTGAGCTGTTCCCCGACGAGCAGTACTTC.

The rearrangement links TRBV6-2 or TRBV6-3 to TRBJ1-2; D is uncertain. Germline CDR1 reads MNHEY; CDR2 reads SVGEGT. Trimming pared 1 base from V and 6 bases from J, leaving 9 bases between. The CDR3 runs to 13 residues. DNA for the CDR3: TGTGCCAGCAGTTACTTGTCGGTTCATGGCTACACCTTC. It specifies CASSYLSVHGYTF.

DNA of the CDR3: TGTGCCAGCAGTAACTTCCAAGAGACCCAGTACTTC. Protein sequence: CASSNFQETQYF. The V and J genes are TRBV2 and TRBJ2-5, with D unresolved. V was pared by 5 bases and J by 1 base, with 5 bases between. The CDR3 sequence is 12 residues long. Germline loops: CDR1 SNHLY, CDR2 FYNNEI.